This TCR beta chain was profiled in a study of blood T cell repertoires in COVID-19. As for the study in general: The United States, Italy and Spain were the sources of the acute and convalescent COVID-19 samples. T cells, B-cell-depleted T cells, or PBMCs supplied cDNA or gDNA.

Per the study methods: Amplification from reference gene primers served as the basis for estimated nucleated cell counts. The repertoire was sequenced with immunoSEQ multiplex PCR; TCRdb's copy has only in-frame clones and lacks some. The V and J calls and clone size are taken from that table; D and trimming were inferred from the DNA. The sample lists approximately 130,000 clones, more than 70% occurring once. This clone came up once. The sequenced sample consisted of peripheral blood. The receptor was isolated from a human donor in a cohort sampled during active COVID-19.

CDR3 residues: CASSLTLSEAFF. The CDR3 bases are TGTGCCAGCAGCTTAACCCTGAGTGAAGCTTTCTTT. The chain carries TRBV5-6 and TRBJ1-1; D is undetermined. Deletions cut 2 bases from V and 7 bases from J, with 9 bases between. Germline assignment: CDR1 SGHDT and CDR2 YYEEEE. This CDR3 has 12 residues.